This T cell receptor (beta chain) was obtained from a study of CD8 T cells in Susac syndrome. RNA, at about 0.45 to 1 ug, was reverse transcribed with random hexamers. A single record per CDR3 protein comes from TCRdb applying MiXCR to the immunoSEQ multiplex PCR reads. The data hold 110,000 to 150,000 distinct CDR3 sequences, with around 95% observed a single time. CDR1 and CDR2 (germline): DFQATT, SNEGSKA (reference sequence). Trimming left V 3 bases short and J 7 bases short, with 19 bases between. This CDR3 has 15 amino acids. The T cells that were sequenced for TCR beta were CD8+ and CD4+ cells from blood. The authors negatively isolated CD8+ and CD4+ T cells and FACS-enriched TEMRA cells.

This chain links TRBV20-1 with TRBJ1-5, with a possible D match to TRBD1 (6 bases). Sequenced material: CD4+ T cells from PBMCs. The sequence was obtained from a human donor with Susac syndrome. CDR3 coding DNA: TGCAGTGCTAGTCAAGACAGGCCCACTCGACAGCCCCAGCATTTT. Amino acid sequence: CSASQDRPTRQPQHF.